Listed here are 11 T cell receptor beta chains from one sample, sequenced in a study of T cells expressing NK-cell markers (dated by TCRdb to 2019 to 2021). Receptor libraries were prepared by 5' RACE. Sequencing was carried out with an Illumina HiSeq 2000. TCRdb reprocessed the reads into one record per CDR3 protein sequence, lacking DNA. In this sample's table one finds roughly 380,000 distinct CDR3 sequences. The ten top clones hold roughly 5.2% of the sample. Sequenced material: blood T cells: a sorted CD56 or NKG2C T cell subset, CD4+ or CD8+ T cells, or bulk PBMC T cells (not recorded which). These receptor sequences come from a man aged 18 to 69 in good health.

This chain uses TRBV5-1 with TRBJ2-7; absent DNA, TCRdb's TRBD2 call cannot be checked. CDR3 length equals 15 residues. The germline CDR1 and CDR2 sequences are SGHRS and YFSETQ. Here the CDR3 reads CASSGQRGGPYEQYF.

The gene calls are TRBV6-2 or TRBV6-3 and TRBJ2-1; TCRdb designates TRBD1, a call that cannot be tested without DNA. This CDR3 comprises 14 residues. CDR1 and CDR2 (germline): MNHEY, SVGEGT. CDR3 loop: CASNLQGGYNEQFF.

The CDR3: CASSRGTANNEQFF. The chain is built from TRBV7-9 and TRBJ2-1; TCRdb lists TRBD1, though no DNA is available to test this call. From germline, CDR1 is SEHNR and CDR2 FQNEAQ (reference sequence). The CDR3 is 14 amino acids.

CDR3 protein: CASSLALAGGYNEQFF. The rearrangement uses TRBV5-1 and TRBJ2-1; the D gene TCRdb calls, TRBD2, cannot be checked with no DNA. The length of the CDR3 is 16 residues. Germline loops: CDR1 SGHRS, CDR2 YFSETQ.

The J gene is TRBJ2-1, the V gene TRBV7-2. The CDR3 consists of 13 residues. From germline, CDR1 is SGHTA and CDR2 FQGNSA. CDR3 sequence reads: CASSPNSIYEQFF.

V and J are TRBV18 and TRBJ2-7; TCRdb picks TRBD1, but there is no DNA to check that call. The CDR3 length is 13 residues. CDR1 is KGHSH, CDR2 LQKENI, per germline. The CDR3 sequence is CASSQTGGNEQYF.

The genes are TRBV18 and TRBJ1-1. The CDR3 covers 14 residues. Germline-derived CDR1 and CDR2 are KGHSH and LQKENI. The CDR3 protein is CASRDREGGTEAFF. The variable domain in full, completed from reference TRBV18 and TRBJ1-1, reads NAGVMQNPRHLVRRRGQEARLRCSPMKGHSHVYWYRQLPEEGLKFMVYLQKENIIDESGMPKERFSAEFPKEGPSILRIQQVVRGDSAAYFCASRDREGGTEAFFGQGTRLTVV.

The genes are TRBV3-1 and TRBJ2-1. Looked up from germline, CDR1 is LGHDT and CDR2 is YNNKEL (reference sequence). There are 15 residues in the CDR3. The CDR3 reads CASSPASSSYNEQFF.

The chain employs TRBV7-2 and TRBJ1-6; TCRdb lists TRBD1, though no DNA is available to test this call. CDR1 SGHTA and CDR2 FQGNSA come from the germline V gene. This CDR3 has 16 amino acids. The CDR3 loop reads CASSQATGGGGSPLHF. Full variable domain (rest looked up from reference TRBV7-2 and TRBJ1-6): GAGVSQSPSNKVTEKGKDVELRCDPISGHTALYWYRQSLGQGLEFLIYFQGNSAPDKSGLPSDRFSAERTGGSVSTLTIQRTQQEDSAVYLCASSQATGGGGSPLHFGNGTRLTVT.

The chain is built from TRBV9 and TRBJ1-3. The CDR3 is made up of 16 amino acids. From germline, CDR1 is SGDLS and CDR2 YYNGEE. The CDR3 reads CASSVGYGGGGNTIYF.

CDR3 region: CASSQTSPRGPNQPQHF. The chain joins TRBV18 to TRBJ1-5; with no DNA, the TCRdb D assignment of TRBD1 cannot be verified. The CDR3 sequence is 17 residues long. Germline CDR1 is KGHSH and CDR2 is LQKENI.